This T cell receptor beta chain was obtained from a study of cytomegalovirus exposure and HLA in healthy donors. General study findings and limits: Follow-up analysis later connected one missense variant in DCLRE1C with trimming of TCR beta V- and J-genes.

In the PCR, 60 Vbeta and 13 Jbeta primers were used. Method: immunoSEQ multiplex PCR; TCRdb's copy keeps in-frame clones and lacks some. The sample includes some 130,000 clones, 65% to 80% of them seen just once. This CDR3 spans 15 amino acids. V lost 0 bases and J 0 bases, leaving 7 bases between the germline ends. CDR1 is LGHNA and CDR2 is YNFKEQ in the germline V gene. About this clone itself: Its target is unknown.

This chain connects TRBV4-2 to TRBJ2-3, with a weak D call TRBD2 (6 bases). The sample was PBMCs. The TCR was taken from a man aged 35 to 55 in good health and CMV-seronegative. As DNA, the CDR3 is TGTGCCAGCAGCCAAGAAGGGAGGAGCACAGATACGCAGTATTTT. It codes for CASSQEGRSTDTQYF.